The clone carrying this T cell receptor beta chain was seen repeatedly, ten times or more. The antigen is unknown. The junction had 5 bases not matched to a gene; V was cut back by 5 bases and J by 5 bases. The length of the CDR3 is 15 residues. The TCR beta CDR3 regions underwent amplification from RNA transcripts. HTBI primers were used in a first-round RT-PCR, which preceded a second-round multiplex PCR. MiXCR, run by TCRdb on the multiplex PCR reads, gives a single entry per CDR3 protein. The table shows 300,000 to 350,000 distinct CDR3 sequences, with about 17% occurring only once. Orbital computed tomography, thyroid ultrasound, TRAb, serum thyroxine and clinical symptoms formed the basis of diagnosis. This sample was taken from a study of Graves' ophthalmopathy and Graves' hyperthyroidism. Study in general: The blood sample was drawn at first diagnosis and before any treatment. General study findings and limits: Sensitivity reached 85% to 90% and specificity roughly 82% for a 13-signature model separating ophthalmopathy from stable hyperthyroidism. The model predicted progression of ophthalmopathy with a sensitivity of just over 70%, and its specificity was around 72%.

Sequenced input: peripheral blood. The sequence came from an adult man with Graves' ophthalmopathy. This chain links TRBV12-3 or TRBV12-4 with TRBJ2-2; TRBD2 matches 10 bases. CDR3 amino acids: CASSLLAGNTGELFF. CDR3 nucleotides: TGTGCCAGCAGTCTACTAGCGGGAAATACCGGGGAGCTGTTTTTT.